This T cell receptor beta chain was identified during a study of OX40 agonist ivuxolimab in advanced cancers. Study-wide context: It was permissible to have had prior anti-PD-1, anti-PD-L1 or anti-CTLA-4 therapy, and about 40% had some. Partial responses occurred in Three dose-escalation patients, one with hepatocellular carcinoma and two with cutaneous melanoma. General observations from the study: CD4+ and CD8+ blood T cells expanded clonally by week 6 at 0.1 to 3.0 mg/kg. On average, a greater number of expanded clones characterised CD8+ T cells relative to CD4+.

The CDR3 has 12 residues. CDR1 and CDR2 (germline): SEHNR, FQNEAQ (reference sequence). With 5 bases removed from V and 6 bases from J, the gap between germline ends came to 10 bases. Libraries were prepared by immunoSEQ multiplex PCR; TCRdb keeps only in-frame clonotypes and omits some of them. This sample yields 74,000 or so clones, of which approximately 86% are seen a single time; roughly 2% belongs to the top ten. Regarding this clone: Its target is not known.

The sample in question was CD4+ or CD8+ T cells sorted from blood, obtained in a trial of the OX40 agonist ivuxolimab. This chain joins TRBV7-9 and TRBJ1-2, with D unclear. This receptor was identified in an adult with an advanced solid tumor such as melanoma, head and neck, liver or kidney cancer. This CDR3 is CASSLNIDGYTF. Written as DNA, the CDR3 is TGTGCCAGCAGCCTCAACATCGATGGCTACACCTTC.